This is a list of T cell receptor beta chains from one sample in a study of graft-versus-host responses after intestinal transplantation. These TCRs are of unknown antigen specificity. The method was immunoSEQ multiplex PCR; TCRdb's version includes in-frame clones alone and lacks a portion of them. The sample holds approximately 77,000 clones, around 90% seen once. Sequenced material: unstimulated CD4+ T cells sorted from spleen or lymph node cells, taken before intestinal transplant. These receptors were taken from a human donor who received an intestinal transplant. Both conserved end residues are part of each CDR3. Each record gives: clone size, D gene, V gene, J gene, CDR3 length, CDR3 DNA, CDR3 protein. A D gene is named only where the DNA matches it firmly. Only part of the rows carry a size: once, few, many, or a class if the clone is expanded.

>few|TRBD1|TRBV19|TRBJ1-2|16
TGTGCCAGCGACGCGGGACAGGGGGCTTTATACTATGGCTACACCTTC
CASDAGQGALYYGYTF
>NA|TRBD2|TRBV25-1|TRBJ2-6|17
TGTGCCAGCAGTCACGGACTAGCGGACTCTGGGGCCAACGTCCTGACTTTC
CASSHGLADSGANVLTF
>NA|TRBD2|TRBV5-6|TRBJ2-6|16
TGTGCCAGCAGCTTATATGGGGGGGTAGGGGCCAACGTCCTGACTTTC
CASSLYGGVGANVLTF
>once|TRBD1|TRBV30|TRBJ1-5|14
TGTGCCTGGAGCCGGGACAGGGGAAATCAGCCCCAGCATTTT
CAWSRDRGNQPQHF
>NA|NA|TRBV5-4|TRBJ2-7|16
TGTGCCAGCAGTTCCCTCGGATTTGTCGAAGAGGGCGAGCAGTACTTC
CASSSLGFVEEGEQYF
>NA|NA|TRBV30|TRBJ1-2|14
TGTGCCTGGAGTGTAGGTAGAGGGTTCTATGGCTACACCTTC
CAWSVGRGFYGYTF
>NA|TRBD1|TRBV29-1|TRBJ2-7|14
TGCAGCGTTCGGGTAACAGGGGGAAGCTACGAGCAGTACTTC
CSVRVTGGSYEQYF
>NA|NA|TRBV5-1|TRBJ2-2|15
TGCGCCAGCAGCTTGGAGTTTGGAGGGCCTGGGGAGCTGTTTTTT
CASSLEFGGPGELFF
>NA|TRBD1|TRBV10-3|TRBJ2-3|15
TGTGCCATCAGTCCGACAGGGATTAGCACAGATACGCAGTATTTT
CAISPTGISTDTQYF
>NA|NA|TRBV7-3|TRBJ2-3|15
TGTGCCAGCAGCTTGGGGACAAACCCCACAGATACGCAGTATTTT
CASSLGTNPTDTQYF
>few|NA|TRBV21-1|TRBJ2-7|14
TGTGCCAGCAGCTCTACGGGATTCACCTACGAGCAGTACTTC
CASSSTGFTYEQYF
>NA|TRBD2|TRBV2|TRBJ2-1|15
TGTGCCAGCAGTTCCCTAGCGGGAACCTACAATGAGCAGTTCTTC
CASSSLAGTYNEQFF
>once|NA|TRBV19|TRBJ2-1|14
TGTGCCAGTAGTTGGCGGGGAAACTTCAATGAGCAGTTCTTC
CASSWRGNFNEQFF
>NA|NA|TRBV18|TRBJ2-2|15
TGTGCCAGCTCCCAAGATGGCCCAAACACCGGGGAGCTGTTTTTT
CASSQDGPNTGELFF
>NA|TRBD1|TRBV5-4|TRBJ1-2|17
TGTGCCAGCAGCCCGATCTCAGGGGGCACCCGAGGGGATGGCTACACCTTC
CASSPISGGTRGDGYTF
>NA|NA|TRBV5-4|TRBJ2-2|13
TGTGCCAGCAGCCCCCCAGGGACCGGGGAGCTGTTTTTT
CASSPPGTGELFF
>NA|NA|TRBV27|TRBJ1-2|14
TGTGCCAGCAGTTTAAAGCCGGGTCTCTATGGCTACACCTTC
CASSLKPGLYGYTF
>NA|TRBD2|TRBV28|TRBJ2-3|12
TGTGCCAGCAGTTTTTCTAGCGGTACGCAGTATTTT
CASSFSSGTQYF
>NA|NA|TRBV11-2|TRBJ1-2|14
TGTGCCAGCAGCTTAGACGCGGGCCGACGGAGCTACACCTTC
CASSLDAGRRSYTF
>NA|TRBD2|TRBV14|TRBJ2-7|16
TGTGCCAGCAGCCAAGTTGGGGGACTAGCGGGACACGAGCAGTACTTC
CASSQVGGLAGHEQYF
>NA|NA|TRBV2|TRBJ1-5|14
TGTGCCAGCAGTCTGACAGGCAGCAATCAGCCCCAGCATTTT
CASSLTGSNQPQHF
>NA|TRBD2|TRBV6-6|TRBJ2-3|14
TGTGCCAGCAGTAATAGCGGGGGTGCAGATACGCAGTATTTT
CASSNSGGADTQYF
>NA|NA|TRBV7-9|TRBJ1-1|15
TGTGCCAGCAGCTTACTCGGGGGACGGAACACTGAAGCTTTCTTT
CASSLLGGRNTEAFF
>NA|TRBD1|TRBV14|TRBJ1-2|15
TGTGCCAGCAGCAGAGGGCCCGGGACAGCTTATGGCTACACCTTC
CASSRGPGTAYGYTF
>NA|TRBD1|TRBV5-6|TRBJ1-3|17
TGTGCCAGCAGCCCGCGACTCTCGGACAGGGTTGGAAACACCATATATTTT
CASSPRLSDRVGNTIYF
>once|TRBD2|TRBV4-2|TRBJ2-7|15
TGTGCCAGCAGCCCCTCGGGGGGGACAACCCACGAGCAGTACTTC
CASSPSGGTTHEQYF
>NA|NA|TRBV28|TRBJ2-7|12
TGTGCCAGCAGTTCATCCCCCAACGAGCAGTACTTC
CASSSSPNEQYF
>once|TRBD2|TRBV4-1|TRBJ2-1|15
TGCGCCAGCAGCCAAGCTAGCGGGGCATACAATGAGCAGTTCTTC
CASSQASGAYNEQFF
>NA|NA|TRBV19|TRBJ2-1|17
TGTGCCAGTAGTATTGTTGGGACGGGAGAGTTCGACAATGAGCAGTTCTTC
CASSIVGTGEFDNEQFF
>NA|TRBD1|TRBV5-4|TRBJ2-7|18
TGTGCCAGCAGCTTGGCCTGGGACAGGGCTGATCGGCCCTACGAGCAGTACTTC
CASSLAWDRADRPYEQYF
>NA|NA|TRBV20-1|TRBJ1-3|11
TGCAGTGCTAGGGCAGGCAACACCATATATTTT
CSARAGNTIYF
>NA|TRBD2|TRBV6-1|TRBJ2-3|14
TGTGCCAGCAGGCGGGAGGGCCGCTCAGATACGCAGTATTTT
CASRREGRSDTQYF
>NA|NA|TRBV28|TRBJ2-7|15
TGTGCCAGCAGTTCGAAGACAGGTGGGACCTACGAGCAGTACTTC
CASSSKTGGTYEQYF
>NA|TRBD1|TRBV25-1|TRBJ1-1|13
TGTGCCAGCAGGGACAGGGTAGGGACTGAAGCTTTCTTT
CASRDRVGTEAFF
>NA|TRBD2|TRBV4-1|TRBJ2-3|17
TGCGCCAGCAGCCAAGTGCGGGGACTAGCGGGGGCAGATACGCAGTATTTT
CASSQVRGLAGADTQYF
>NA|TRBD2|TRBV9|TRBJ2-5|16
TGTGCCAGCAGCCGGGGTGGCGGGGGGGCGAGAGAGACCCAGTACTTC
CASSRGGGGARETQYF
>NA|NA|TRBV28|TRBJ1-1|14
TGTGCCAGCAGCCCTCCCCAGATCCAGACTGAAGCTTTCTTT
CASSPPQIQTEAFF
>NA|NA|TRBV4-1|TRBJ1-1|15
TGCGCCAGCAGCCAAGCAACAGGCAGGAACACTGAAGCTTTCTTT
CASSQATGRNTEAFF
>NA|NA|TRBV6-1|TRBJ1-4|15
TGTGCCAGCAGGCGGGGCCCGGAACACACTGAAAAACTGTTTTTT
CASRRGPEHTEKLFF
>NA|NA|TRBV5-1|TRBJ2-7|13
TGCGCCAGCAGCCTGAGTCTCGCCTACGAGCAGTACTTC
CASSLSLAYEQYF
>NA|NA|TRBV7-3|TRBJ1-1|13
TGTGCCAGCAGCCCCCAGGTGAACACTGAAGCTTTCTTT
CASSPQVNTEAFF
>NA|NA|TRBV5-6|TRBJ2-7|13
TGTGCCAGCAGCCCAGGGGATGGGTACGAGCAGTACTTC
CASSPGDGYEQYF
>NA|TRBD2|TRBV4-2|TRBJ2-2|17
TGTGCCAGCAGCCTAGGACTAGACAAACTTGGCGCCGGGGAGCTGTTTTTT
CASSLGLDKLGAGELFF
>NA|TRBD2|TRBV7-3|TRBJ2-1|13
TGTGCCAGCAGCCTCTCTAGCGGAGGTGAGCAGTTCTTC
CASSLSSGGEQFF
>NA|TRBD1|TRBV6-6|TRBJ1-2|13
TGTGCCAGCAGTATGGGACAGGGATTGGGCTACACCTTC
CASSMGQGLGYTF
>NA|NA|TRBV2|TRBJ2-3|15
TGTGCCAGCAGTGTTGGCAGGGGGGGCACAGATACGCAGTATTTT
CASSVGRGGTDTQYF
>NA|NA|TRBV9|TRBJ1-6|17
TGTGCCAGCAGCGCCCTTGGTCATAGGCAGGCCAATTCACCCCTCCACTTT
CASSALGHRQANSPLHF
>NA|TRBD2|TRBV28|TRBJ2-1|15
TGTGCCAGCAGCCCCGCTAGCGGGGGGAACAATGAGCAGTTCTTC
CASSPASGGNNEQFF
>NA|NA|TRBV28|TRBJ1-6|14
TGTGCCAGCAGTTTAAGAGGGATAGGGTCACCCCTCCACTTT
CASSLRGIGSPLHF
>NA|NA|TRBV2|TRBJ2-7|12
TGTGCCAGCAGCGAGCGGACCTACGAGCAGTACTTC
CASSERTYEQYF
>NA|TRBD1|TRBV5-1|TRBJ2-7|13
TGCGCCAGCAGCCGGGACAGGGGCTACGAGCAGTACTTC
CASSRDRGYEQYF
>NA|TRBD2|TRBV28|TRBJ2-7|15
TGTGCCAGCAGAACGGCACTAGCGGGAGTATACGAGCAGTACTTC
CASRTALAGVYEQYF
>NA|TRBD2|TRBV29-1|TRBJ2-5|15
TGCAGCGTCGCCAATCCGGGACTAGCGGGAGAGACCCAGTACTTC
CSVANPGLAGETQYF
>once|NA|TRBV19|TRBJ2-3|14
TGTGCCAGTAGCCTTTCAGGGTTGCCAGATACGCAGTATTTT
CASSLSGLPDTQYF
>NA|TRBD1|TRBV25-1|TRBJ1-2|13
TGTGCCAGCAGTGAAAGGGGGCTCGATGGCTACACCTTC
CASSERGLDGYTF
>NA|TRBD2|TRBV6-4|TRBJ2-3|15
TGTGCCAGCAGCCCTAGCGGGGGAAGCACAGATACGCAGTATTTT
CASSPSGGSTDTQYF